Presented here are 25 T cell receptor beta chains from one specimen sequenced in a study of blood T cell repertoires in COVID-19. The data were produced by immunoSEQ multiplex PCR, yet TCRdb's version contains in-frame clones alone and is incomplete. The sample comprises 190,000 or so clones, roughly 84% of which are singletons, and 7.5% to 10% rests with the top ten. Input material: peripheral blood. The receptors were gathered from a woman aged 80 or over with acute or convalescent COVID-19.

V gene TRBV5-4 combines with J gene TRBJ2-3; D is possibly TRBD2 (5 bases). Germline assignment: CDR1 SGHNT and CDR2 YYREEE (reference sequence). V was clipped by 0 bases and J by 5 bases, with 7 bases between them. The CDR3 consists of 13 residues. The CDR3 region has the DNA TGTGCCAGCAGCTTGGGAGGGTTAGATACGCAGTATTTT. This translates into CASSLGGLDTQYF. Looking up the rest from reference TRBV5-4 and TRBJ2-3 gives the full variable domain: ETGVTQSPTHLIKTRGQQVTLRCSSQSGHNTVSWYQQALGQGPQFIFQYYREEENGRGNFPPRFSGLQFPNYSSELNVNALELDDSALYLCASSLGGLDTQYFGPGTRLTVL.

The V and J genes are TRBV5-1 and TRBJ2-1, with 8 bases fitting TRBD1. The germline V gene encodes CDR1 SGHRS and CDR2 YFSETQ. The CDR3 has 16 amino acids. V gave up 4 bases and J gave up 4 bases; unmatched junction bases: 10. DNA of the CDR3: TGCGCCAGCAGCCCACACCGGGACAGGATTTACAATGAGCAGTTCTTC. Translated: CASSPHRDRIYNEQFF. Drawing the rest from reference TRBV5-1 and TRBJ2-1, the complete variable domain is KAGVTQTPRYLIKTRGQQVTLSCSPISGHRSVSWYQQTPGQGLQFLFEYFSETQRNKGNFPGRFSGRQFSNSRSEMNVSTLELGDSALYLCASSPHRDRIYNEQFFGPGTRLTVL.

This CDR3 reads CASSMDRTNTGELFF. For the CDR3, the DNA is TGTGCCAGCAGCATGGACAGGACGAACACCGGGGAGCTGTTTTTT. The V gene is TRBV6-5, the J gene TRBJ2-2; 7 positions agree with TRBD1. Germline trimming cut 6 bases from V and 0 bases from J; bases unmatched to any gene: 4. The CDR3 sequence is 15 residues long. CDR1 is MNHEY and CDR2 is SVGAGI in the germline V gene.

The chain links TRBV11-2 to TRBJ2-1; the D gene is possibly TRBD2 (6 bases). The V gene lost 4 bases and the J gene lost 4 bases, with 14 bases spanning the gap. CDR3 length: 15 amino acids. Germline loops: CDR1 SGHAT, CDR2 FQNNGV. The CDR3 region has the DNA TGTGCCAGCAGCTCCCTAGCGCGAAATTACAATGAGCAGTTCTTC. Protein sequence: CASSSLARNYNEQFF. The full variable domain, completed using reference TRBV11-2 and TRBJ2-1, is EAGVAQSPRYKIIEKRQSVAFWCNPISGHATLYWYQQILGQGPKLLIQFQNNGVVDDSQLPKDRFSAERLKGVDSTLKIQPAKLEDSAVYLCASSSLARNYNEQFFGPGTRLTVL.

V gene TRBV9 combines with J gene TRBJ2-3, with TRBD2 matching 10 bases. With V trimmed by 4 bases and J by 3 bases, 17 bases remained unmatched. CDR3 length: 19 residues. Germline V lookup: CDR1 SGDLS, CDR2 YYNGEE. The CDR3 DNA reads TGTGCCAGCAGCCACCCCCCCTTTGTCAGCGGGGGGGCTACAGATACGCAGTATTTT. Its protein product is CASSHPPFVSGGATDTQYF.

This clone has just one count. This chain links TRBV3-1 (or the pseudogene TRBV3-2) with TRBJ2-7, with unresolved D. The V end was cut by 1 base, the J end by 3 bases, with 7 bases between. CDR1 and CDR2 from the germline V gene are LGHDT and YNNKEL (reference sequence). This CDR3 has 13 amino acids. This CDR3 is CASSQGADYEQYF. The CDR3 nucleotides are TGTGCCAGCAGCCAAGGAGCCGACTACGAGCAGTACTTC.

V usage is TRBV7-2 and J usage is TRBJ1-5, with D tentatively TRBD1 (5 bases). The germline V gene has CDR1 SGHTA and CDR2 FQGNSA. V lost 8 bases, J lost 1 base, and 15 bases lay in between. The CDR3 runs to 15 residues. The CDR3 here is CASAWGGDSNQPQHF. CDR3 DNA: TGTGCCAGCGCTTGGGGAGGGGACAGCAATCAGCCCCAGCATTTT.

This clone was counted once. This chain joins TRBV19 and TRBJ1-1; the D gene is possibly TRBD1 (6 bases). Germline CDR1 reads LNHDA; CDR2 reads SQIVND (reference sequence). The V end lost 5 bases, the J end lost 8 bases, and 12 bases lay between the germline ends. CDR3 length: 12 residues. As DNA, the CDR3 is TGTGCCAGTAGTTCGTGGACAGCCGAAGCTTTCTTT. Its protein is CASSSWTAEAFF.

The J gene is TRBJ2-7, the V gene TRBV19; TRBD2 matches at 7 bases. J gave up 1 base and V 1 base, and 10 bases lay outside the gene matches. CDR1 LNHDA and CDR2 SQIVND come from the germline V gene (reference sequence). CDR3 length: 17 amino acids. CDR3 in DNA: TGTGCCAGTAGTATAGGAGCGGGATGGGGCAAGTCCTACGAGCAGTACTTC. This encodes CASSIGAGWGKSYEQYF.

The J gene is TRBJ2-6, the V gene TRBV4-1, with D possibly being TRBD1 (5 bases). Trimming cost V 0 bases and J 4 bases, with 10 bases left between them. The CDR3 length is 16 residues. Germline-derived CDR1 and CDR2 are MGHRA and YSYEKL. CDR3 protein: CASSQDPGQGANVLTF. CDR3 nucleotide sequence: TGCGCCAGCAGCCAAGATCCAGGGCAGGGGGCCAACGTCCTGACTTTC.

The chain couples TRBV19 to TRBJ1-3; D ambiguous. CDR1 and CDR2 from the germline V gene are LNHDA and SQIVND (reference sequence). V lost 7 bases and J 0 bases, leaving 7 bases between the germline ends. This CDR3 has 13 amino acids. CDR3 sequence reads: CASKETSGNTIYF. The CDR3 DNA reads TGTGCCAGTAAGGAGACCTCTGGAAACACCATATATTTT.

The chain uses TRBV9 and TRBJ2-5; TRBD1 matches at 11 bases. CDR1 is SGDLS and CDR2 is YYNGEE in the germline V gene. J gave up 3 bases and V 2 bases, and 9 bases lay outside the gene matches. The CDR3 loop spans 17 amino acids. CDR3 sequence: CASSVTDRGLYEETQYF. The CDR3 DNA follows: TGTGCCAGCAGCGTGACGGACAGGGGGCTTTATGAAGAGACCCAGTACTTC. Variable domain in full (rest from reference TRBV9 and TRBJ2-5): DSGVTQTPKHLITATGQRVTLRCSPRSGDLSVYWYQQSLDQGLQFLIQYYNGEERAKGNILERFSAQQFPDLHSELNLSSLELGDSALYFCASSVTDRGLYEETQYFGPGTRLLVL.

The genes are TRBV7-6 and TRBJ1-4; 8 bases align to TRBD1. Germline V lookup: CDR1 SGHVS, CDR2 FNYEAQ. The CDR3 runs 16 residues. V gave up 5 bases and J gave up 8 bases; unmatched junction bases: 13. The CDR3 loop is CASSGNLGTGGEKLFF. CDR3 nucleotide sequence: TGTGCCAGCAGCGGCAATTTGGGGACAGGCGGCGAAAAACTGTTTTTT.

V is TRBV5-6 and J is TRBJ1-4, with a possible D match to TRBD1 (5 bases). This CDR3 spans 15 amino acids. CDR1 is SGHDT and CDR2 is YYEEEE in the germline V gene. Between the trimmed V and J ends, which lost 4 bases and 7 bases, there was a span of 17 bases. CDR3 amino acids: CASSRQGTTGEKLFF. CDR3 coding DNA: TGTGCCAGCAGCCGGCAGGGAACTACGGGTGAAAAACTGTTTTTT.

The chain uses TRBV5-4 and TRBJ2-3, with 8 bases lining up with TRBD2. With V trimmed by 5 bases and J by 6 bases, 11 bases remained unmatched. The germline CDR1 and CDR2 sequences are SGHNT and YYREEE (reference sequence). CDR3 length: 15 residues. CDR3 loop: CASSSPGLGMDTQYF. CDR3 nucleotides: TGTGCCAGCAGTTCACCGGGACTAGGGATGGATACGCAGTATTTT.

J is TRBJ2-7 and V is TRBV2, with TRBD2 identical over 14 bases. This CDR3 comprises 14 residues. Trimming removed 6 bases from V and 3 bases from J; junction bases left unmatched: 1. CDR1 is SNHLY, CDR2 FYNNEI, per germline. The DNA of the CDR3 is TGTGCCAGCAGCGGGACTAGCGGGGGCTACGAGCAGTACTTC. Translating gives CASSGTSGGYEQYF. Supplemented by reference TRBV2 and TRBJ2-7, the full variable domain reads EPEVTQTPSHQVTQMGQEVILRCVPISNHLYFYWYRQILGQKVEFLVSFYNNEISEKSEIFDDQFSVERPDGSNFTLKIRSTKLEDSAMYFCASSGTSGGYEQYFGPGTRLTVT.

The chain is built from TRBV9 and TRBJ1-1; a weak D match, TRBD1 (5 bases). Germline assignment: CDR1 SGDLS and CDR2 YYNGEE. This CDR3 is 15 amino acids long. Trimming removed 2 bases from V and 0 bases from J, with 11 bases in between. The CDR3 sequence: CASSVQGDMNTEAFF. As DNA, the CDR3 is TGTGCCAGCAGCGTTCAAGGGGATATGAACACTGAAGCTTTCTTT.

This chain uses TRBV15 with TRBJ1-5, with 7 bases that match TRBD1. This CDR3 spans 13 amino acids. V lost 6 bases to trimming and J lost 6 bases; unmatched junction nucleotides: 5. Looked up from germline, CDR1 is LNHNV and CDR2 is YYDKDF (reference sequence). Here the CDR3 reads CATRQGLGQPQHF. The DNA for the CDR3 is TGTGCCACCAGACAGGGGCTGGGTCAGCCCCAGCATTTT.

The gene calls are TRBV29-1 and TRBJ2-7; 7 bases map to TRBD1. CDR1 and CDR2 from the germline V gene are SQVTM and ANQGSEA. CDR3 length equals 15 residues. Unmatched junction bases numbered 8, after V lost 0 bases and J lost 3 bases. CDR3 loop: CSVEDDKGQSYEQYF. The CDR3 DNA is TGCAGCGTTGAAGATGATAAGGGACAGAGCTACGAGCAGTACTTC.

V usage is TRBV6-5 and J usage is TRBJ2-3; the match to TRBD2 covers 7 bases. The CDR3 length is 15 residues. Germline-derived CDR1 and CDR2 are MNHEY and SVGAGI. With 2 bases clipped from V and 4 bases from J, the junction kept 6 bases outside the gene matches. CDR3 coding DNA: TGTGCCAGCAGTTACCGCTGGGAGGGGTCAGATACGCAGTATTTT. This codes for CASSYRWEGSDTQYF.

This clone was detected once. Other nucleotide sequences from this sample produce the same CDR3. J is TRBJ1-5 and V is TRBV19; 10 bases fit TRBD1. Losses at the gene ends were 6 bases for V and 4 bases for J; bases not matched to a gene: 0. Germline CDR1 and CDR2: LNHDA and SQIVND (reference sequence). This CDR3 has 13 residues. The CDR3 coding sequence is TGTGCCAGTAGGGACAGGGGGAATCAGCCCCAGCATTTT. Amino acid sequence: CASRDRGNQPQHF.

The CDR3 spells CASRLGLAGAGELFF. The CDR3 DNA reads as TGTGCCAGCAGACTGGGACTAGCGGGAGCCGGGGAGCTGTTTTTT. The V gene is TRBV6-5, the J gene TRBJ2-2; 14 bases fit TRBD2. This CDR3 has 15 amino acids. CDR1 is MNHEY and CDR2 is SVGAGI in the germline V gene. J gave up 6 bases and V 6 bases, and 3 bases lay outside the gene matches.

This chain joins TRBV9 and TRBJ1-2, with no clear D. Trimming removed 2 bases at V and 8 bases at J, with 16 bases between. This CDR3 spans 14 amino acids. Germline V gene data show CDR1 as SGDLS and CDR2 as YYNGEE. The CDR3 bases are TGTGCCAGCAGCGTCCGGACTTCCCTATGGGGCTACACCTTC. Translation gives CASSVRTSLWGYTF.

The chain carries TRBV27 and TRBJ1-5; the match to TRBD1 covers 11 bases. Germline CDR1 and CDR2: MNHEY and SMNVEV (reference sequence). This CDR3 contains 14 residues. The ends lost 3 bases at V and 6 bases at J; junction bases unmatched: 1. CDR3 residues: CASSFGTGGQPQHF. CDR3 DNA sequence: TGTGCCAGCAGTTTCGGGACAGGGGGTCAGCCCCAGCATTTT.

The V and J genes are TRBV5-6 and TRBJ2-7, with TRBD2 identical over 8 bases. This CDR3 region has 16 residues. Germline V gene lookup returns CDR1 SGHDT and CDR2 YYEEEE. J was trimmed by 1 base and V by 2 bases; bases with no gene match: 8. CDR3 loop: CASSFRGAGGSYEQYF. The CDR3 DNA sequence: TGTGCCAGCAGCTTCCGAGGGGCGGGGGGATCCTACGAGCAGTACTTC.